These 17 T cell receptor beta chains share one sample of origin, sequenced in a study of shared clonotypes between healthy human individuals. Sequenced by immunoSEQ multiplex PCR; TCRdb stores in-frame clones only, minus some. This table holds about 1.1 million clones, around three quarters found once. The sequencing sample was made of memory CD4+ T cells from PBMCs. Subset described: CD45RA-negative fraction. These receptors originate from a man aged 18 to 29 in good health. Some clones in this sample may be carry-over from other donors' samples.

This chain joins TRBV29-1 and TRBJ2-3; 7 positions match TRBD2. Trimming took 8 bases from V and 3 from J; bases not matched to a gene: 11. The CDR3 has 14 residues. Germline assignment: CDR1 SQVTM and CDR2 ANQGSEA. CDR3 sequence (DNA): TGCAGCTGCCCTGAGCGGGATCTTACAGATACGCAGTATTTT. Translating it yields CSCPERDLTDTQYF.

The gene calls are TRBV20-1 and TRBJ2-3; no firm D call. Per the germline V gene, CDR1 is DFQATT and CDR2 is SNEGSKA (reference sequence). V shed 6 bases and J shed 9 bases, with 13 bases lying between them. The CDR3 sequence is 11 residues long. CDR3 nucleotides: TGCAGTGCCAACTCGGTCCGCACGCAGTATTTT. It specifies CSANSVRTQYF.

The V and J genes are TRBV7-6 and TRBJ2-3; the D is unclear. Germline V gene lookup returns CDR1 SGHVS and CDR2 FNYEAQ. Between the trimmed V and J ends, which lost 5 bases and 5 bases, there was a span of 8 bases. The CDR3 has 12 residues. The CDR3 DNA reads TGTGCCAGCAGCCCCAACATAGATACGCAGTATTTT. This codes for CASSPNIDTQYF.

This clone has just one count. The rearrangement joins TRBV7-3 to TRBJ1-1; a weak D match, TRBD1 (5 bases). CDR1 and CDR2 from the germline V gene are SGHTA and FQGTGA. The CDR3 length is 13 residues. V gave up 6 bases and J gave up 5 bases, with 13 bases separating them. The CDR3 loop is CASSLSWGTEAFF. The CDR3 nucleotides are TGTGCCAGCAGTTTATCTTGGGGGACTGAAGCTTTCTTT.

This rearrangement joins TRBV28 to TRBJ2-7; maybe TRBD2 (5 bases). Germline values: CDR1 MDHEN, CDR2 SYDVKM. V lost 2 bases and J lost 2, with 16 bases in between. The CDR3 length is 16 residues. CDR3 in amino acids: CASSLPRGTPAYEQYF. The CDR3 DNA follows: TGTGCCAGCAGTTTACCACGGGGTACCCCCGCCTACGAGCAGTACTTC.

This clone was seen only a few times. The chain combines TRBV7-9 with TRBJ2-3; 7 bases are a match to TRBD2. The CDR3 loop spans 13 amino acids. Losses at the gene ends were 4 bases for V and 4 bases for J; bases not matched to a gene: 2. CDR1 and CDR2 (germline): SEHNR, FQNEAQ (reference sequence). The CDR3 spells CASSWGGADTQYF. The CDR3 bases are TGTGCCAGCAGCTGGGGAGGGGCAGATACGCAGTATTTT.

The V and J genes are TRBV28 and TRBJ2-2; D is perhaps TRBD2 (7 bases). The CDR3 runs 17 residues. V lost 1 base and J 4 bases, leaving 16 bases between the germline ends. Germline V gives CDR1 MDHEN, CDR2 SYDVKM. Here the CDR3 DNA reads TGTGCCAGCAGTTTATCGTTCGGGGGCGGGAGCACCGGGGAGCTGTTTTTT. Translating it yields CASSLSFGGGSTGELFF.

The genes are TRBV7-6 and TRBJ2-7; 7 nucleotides line up with TRBD2. Germline V lookup: CDR1 SGHVS, CDR2 FNYEAQ. J gave up 3 bases and V 5 bases, and 22 bases lay outside the gene matches. The CDR3 runs to 19 residues. The CDR3 spells CASSRGYGILSGKSYEQYF. The CDR3 DNA follows: TGTGCCAGCAGCCGAGGGTATGGGATACTAAGCGGGAAGAGCTACGAGCAGTACTTC.

This clone is a singleton in its sample. V and J are TRBV4-3 and TRBJ2-1; possible D gene TRBD2, 6 bases. CDR3 length equals 15 residues. V was shortened by 4 bases and J by 3 bases, with 13 bases between the two germline ends. CDR1 and CDR2 (germline): LGHNA, YSLEER. For the CDR3, the DNA is TGCGCCAGCAGCCTTTCCTGGGGGGTCTACAATGAGCAGTTCTTC. Amino acids: CASSLSWGVYNEQFF.

The chain links TRBV5-6 to TRBJ1-2; tentatively, D is TRBD1 (5 bases). Deletions cut 2 bases from V and 0 bases from J, with 20 bases between. Germline CDR1 SGHDT, CDR2 YYEEEE. This CDR3 has 18 residues. The CDR3 nucleotides are TGTGCCAGCAGCTTTTACCCGGGGCCACAGGCCACTAACTATGGCTACACCTTC. Protein product: CASSFYPGPQATNYGYTF.

In its sample, this clone was seen once. V gene TRBV4-2 combines with J gene TRBJ1-1, with D unclear. Germline CDR1 reads LGHNA; CDR2 reads YNFKEQ. The CDR3 contains 17 residues. The V end lost 4 bases, the J end lost 4 bases, and 22 bases lay between the germline ends. CDR3 sequence reads: CASSRRVSTRETTEAFF. Written as DNA, the CDR3 is TGTGCCAGCAGCCGACGTGTCTCTACAAGGGAGACCACTGAAGCTTTCTTT.

The chain carries TRBV5-1 and TRBJ2-7, with D possibly matching TRBD2 (7 bases). Germline V gene sequence: CDR1 SGHRS, CDR2 YFSETQ. The CDR3 contains 17 residues. V was cut by 1 base and J by 10 bases, with 27 bases left in between. DNA of the CDR3: TGCGCCAGCAGCTTGCAGGTGGCAGGAGACACACGGGGGGCACAGTACTTC. Translating gives CASSLQVAGDTRGAQYF.

V usage is TRBV28 and J usage is TRBJ2-7, with 13 bases that match TRBD2. CDR3 length equals 15 residues. Looked up from germline, CDR1 is MDHEN and CDR2 is SYDVKM. The V segment lost 6 bases and the J segment 7 bases; nucleotides outside the gene matches: 9. DNA of the CDR3: TGTGCCAGCAGAAGGGGACTAGCGGGACTCGGAGAGCAGTACTTC. Translation gives CASRRGLAGLGEQYF.

The V and J genes are TRBV4-1 and TRBJ2-5; the D is unclear. Germline CDR1 and CDR2: MGHRA and YSYEKL. V gave up 0 bases and J gave up 7 bases, with 18 bases separating them. The length of the CDR3 is 16 residues. The CDR3 coding sequence is TGCGCCAGCAGCCAAGATCGGCGGAGCCGAGCCGGGACCCAGTACTTC. Translated, it gives CASSQDRRSRAGTQYF.

This chain links TRBV27 with TRBJ1-1, with TRBD1 matching 8 bases. Germline CDR1 reads MNHEY; CDR2 reads SMNVEV (reference sequence). CDR3 length equals 16 residues. V dropped 5 bases and J dropped 1; count of bases not matched to a gene: 9. The CDR3 DNA reads TGTGCCAGCAGTACACAGGGGGGGAGAAGGAACACTGAAGCTTTCTTT. This gives the protein CASSTQGGRRNTEAFF.

This chain joins TRBV7-9 and TRBJ2-3; 8 bases are a match to TRBD2. The germline V gene encodes CDR1 SEHNR and CDR2 FQNEAQ (reference sequence). The CDR3 spans 13 residues. V lost 10 bases to trimming and J lost 4 bases; unmatched junction nucleotides: 7. As DNA, the CDR3 is TGTGCCACCCCGGGGGGGGCTTCAGATACGCAGTATTTT. This gives the protein CATPGGASDTQYF.

The V call is TRBV11-2, the J call TRBJ2-1; D gene unclear. Trimming shortened V by 5 bases and J by 0 bases, and 11 bases separated the two germline ends. This CDR3 is 15 amino acids long. CDR1 is SGHAT, CDR2 FQNNGV, per germline. CDR3 sequence (DNA): TGTGCCAGCAGCCCTATCGGAACCTCCTACAATGAGCAGTTCTTC. Protein: CASSPIGTSYNEQFF.